The 29 T cell receptor beta chains below were found in one sample sequenced in a study of regulatory T cells in long-lasting Graves disease. Time point denoted: newly diagnosed GD, antithyroid drugs for less than 3 months. Extracted PBMC RNA gave rise to the TCR library. With iRepertoire HTBI primers and Arm-PCR of CDR3 regions, TCR beta libraries were built. TCRdb itself ran the multiplex PCR reads through MiXCR, one entry per CDR3 protein. This sample has roughly 410,000 distinct CDR3 sequences; 15% occur once, and the top ten carry about 7.6%. These data were likewise used in another study, on T cells in Graves' hyperthyroidism and ophthalmopathy.

This specimen was peripheral blood mononuclear cells (PBMCs), taken at new diagnosis, from a patient treated with antithyroid drugs. These receptor sequences come from a woman aged 40 to 50 with Graves disease.

This clonotype appeared many times. The chain joins TRBV14 to TRBJ2-3; no definite D call. CDR3 size: 14 residues. V was clipped by 0 bases and J by 1 base, with 5 bases between them. The germline V gene encodes CDR1 SGHDN and CDR2 FVKESK. The CDR3 here is CASSQDYGTDTQYF. The CDR3 DNA reads TGTGCCAGCAGCCAAGATTACGGCACAGATACGCAGTATTTT.

The rearrangement uses TRBV27 and TRBJ2-1; TRBD2 matches 10 bases. Germline V gene lookup returns CDR1 MNHEY and CDR2 SMNVEV (reference sequence). The CDR3 has 15 amino acids. The V segment lost 7 bases and the J segment 4 bases; nucleotides outside the gene matches: 7. CDR3 bases: TGTGCCAGCATAAGCGGGAGGGGGGGTTACAATGAGCAGTTCTTC. This gives the protein CASISGRGGYNEQFF.

V gene TRBV29-1 combines with J gene TRBJ2-1, with 14 positions matching TRBD2. Germline V gene lookup returns CDR1 SQVTM and CDR2 ANQGSEA. Trimming took 2 bases from V and 4 from J; bases not matched to a gene: 13. CDR3 length equals 19 residues. CDR3 loop: CSVEKLGTSGRSRYNEQFF. The CDR3 DNA is TGCAGCGTTGAAAAACTTGGGACTAGCGGGAGATCCAGATACAATGAGCAGTTCTTC.

This clonotype was detected ten times or more. The chain has TRBV12-3 or TRBV12-4 and TRBJ1-1; no firm D call. V was cut by 8 bases and J by 0 bases, with 13 bases left in between. The CDR3 has 14 residues. The CDR3: CASLYSVMNTEAFF. The CDR3 DNA reads as TGTGCCAGCCTTTACTCTGTGATGAACACTGAAGCTTTCTTT.

The CDR3 bases are TGCGCCAGCAGCCAAGATCGGCCTACACAAGAGACCCAGTACTTC. Protein sequence: CASSQDRPTQETQYF. The rearrangement links TRBV4-1 to TRBJ2-5; D is undetermined. Germline V CDR1 and CDR2: MGHRA, YSYEKL. Trimming pared 0 bases from V and 2 bases from J, leaving 10 bases between. The CDR3 spans 15 residues.

The rearrangement joins TRBV20-1 to TRBJ1-5; the D gene is possibly TRBD1 (5 bases). V was trimmed by 2 bases and J by 2 bases, leaving 7 bases between them. Germline loops: CDR1 DFQATT, CDR2 SNEGSKA (reference sequence). The CDR3 has 13 amino acids. CDR3 bases: TGCAGTGCTAGAAAGACAGGCAATCAGCCCCAGCATTTT. This translates into CSARKTGNQPQHF.

Concerning this clonotype: The final CDR3 position lacks the conserved phenylalanine or tryptophan, pointing to a likely read error. The DNA for the CDR3 is TGTGCCAGCAGCTCACTAGCGGGCTTGGACAATGAGCAGTTCCTC. Residues: CASSSLAGLDNEQFL. The rearrangement links TRBV11-2 to TRBJ2-1, with TRBD2 matching over 9 bases. This CDR3 contains 15 residues. Germline CDR1 SGHAT, CDR2 FQNNGV. The V gene end was trimmed by 4 bases and the J gene end by 5 bases; junction bases not matched to a gene: 6.

This clonotype was seen many times. The CDR3, as DNA: TGTGCCAGCAGGGAAACAGGGATACCCTACGAGCAGTACTTC. This translates into CASRETGIPYEQYF. The chain has TRBV6-1 and TRBJ2-7, with a tentative D call TRBD1 (6 bases). The CDR3 has 14 amino acids. CDR1 and CDR2 from the germline V gene are MNHNS and SASEGT. With 6 bases removed from V and 2 bases from J, the gap between germline ends came to 14 bases.

The chain uses TRBV29-1 and TRBJ2-1; TRBD2 agrees at 12 bases. Germline trimming cut 3 bases from V and 9 bases from J; bases unmatched to any gene: 12. The CDR3 contains 16 residues. Germline CDR1 is SQVTM and CDR2 is ANQGSEA. The CDR3 DNA follows: TGCAGCGTTGAGGGGACTTCTAGCGGGAGGGCCGGTGAGCAGTTCTTC. Its translation is CSVEGTSSGRAGEQFF.

CDR3 sequence: CASRETGPGSYEQYF. For the CDR3, the DNA is TGTGCCAGTAGGGAGACAGGGCCAGGTTCCTACGAGCAGTACTTC. This chain links TRBV19 with TRBJ2-3; 7 bases line up with TRBD1. The DNA end lines up better with TRBJ2-7; the J call may be wrong. The CDR3 contains 15 residues. Germline CDR1 is LNHDA and CDR2 is SQIVND (reference sequence).

This clonotype was observed many times. The rearrangement joins TRBV28 to TRBJ2-7; 10 nucleotides agree with TRBD2. Per germline, CDR1 MDHEN and CDR2 SYDVKM. The CDR3 totals 18 residues. With 3 bases clipped from V and 0 bases from J, the junction kept 11 bases outside the gene matches. DNA for the CDR3: TGTGCCAGCAGTTTGGAGAGCGGGAGGGTCCTCAGCTCCTACGAGCAGTACTTC. This gives the protein CASSLESGRVLSSYEQYF.

The rearrangement joins TRBV6-1 to TRBJ2-7; D perhaps matches TRBD2 (6 bases). The germline V gene encodes CDR1 MNHNS and CDR2 SASEGT. There are 15 residues in the CDR3. Trimming removed 7 bases from V and 6 bases from J, with 22 bases in between. CDR3 DNA sequence: TGTGCCAGCACCTCCATCCGGGACTTCTCCCCCGAGCAGTACTTC. This gives the protein CASTSIRDFSPEQYF.

This clonotype was recorded a few times. The chain recombines TRBV7-8 with TRBJ2-3, with D perhaps TRBD1 (5 bases). Germline V gene sequence: CDR1 SGHVS, CDR2 FQNEAQ. The CDR3 is made up of 13 amino acids. V lost 5 bases and J 5 bases, leaving 11 bases between the germline ends. The CDR3 loop is CASSVVREDTQYF. The CDR3 DNA is TGTGCCAGCAGCGTTGTCAGGGAAGATACGCAGTATTTT.

The sample holds many counts of this clonotype. The rearrangement joins TRBV3-1 to TRBJ1-2; no clear D gene. CDR3 length: 16 amino acids. Looked up from germline, CDR1 is LGHDT and CDR2 is YNNKEL (reference sequence). V lost 0 bases to trimming and J lost 0 bases, with 11 bases between them. The DNA for the CDR3 is TGTGCCAGCAGCCAAGATCCGGGCCGGGCTAACTATGGCTACACCTTC. Amino acids: CASSQDPGRANYGYTF.

This clonotype was counted at least ten times. The J gene is TRBJ2-7, the V gene TRBV20-1; D is unresolved. CDR1 and CDR2 from the germline V gene are DFQATT and SNEGSKA (reference sequence). The CDR3 has 15 amino acids. Trimming removed 0 bases at V and 1 base at J, with 13 bases between. CDR3 DNA sequence: TGCAGTGCTAGAGATTCGGCTCCAGTTTCCTACGAGCAGTACTTC. As protein: CSARDSAPVSYEQYF.

This clonotype was observed many times. V and J are TRBV11-2 and TRBJ1-6; the D is unclear. Germline V gene sequence: CDR1 SGHAT, CDR2 FQNNGV. CDR3 length equals 16 residues. V lost 4 bases to trimming and J lost 7 bases, with 17 bases between them. CDR3 nucleotide sequence: TGTGCCAGCAGCTGGTCCGATTACAAACGGAATTCACCCCTCCACTTT. This translates into CASSWSDYKRNSPLHF.

The sample holds many counts of this clonotype. The chain joins TRBV28 to TRBJ2-5; the D gene is possibly TRBD2 (8 bases). Germline CDR1 and CDR2: MDHEN and SYDVKM. This CDR3 has 14 residues. V was cut by 6 bases and J by 9 bases, with 20 bases left in between. The CDR3 loop reads CASSSPGTAGAQYF. The CDR3 nucleotides are TGTGCCAGCAGCAGTCCCGGGACAGCGGGGGCCCAGTACTTC.

Worth noting for this clonotype: Given a much more abundant clone one base away, this may be a read error. This chain joins TRBV30 and TRBJ2-5; D is perhaps TRBD2 (5 bases). Germline V gives CDR1 GTSNPN, CDR2 SVGIG (reference sequence). The CDR3 extends over 13 amino acids. V lost 5 bases, J lost 4 bases, and 14 bases lay in between. CDR3 nucleotides: TGTGCCTGGGGAGGTCTAGATTCAGAGACCCAGTACTTC. Protein: CAWGGLDSETQYF.

The sample holds many counts of this clonotype. The chain recombines TRBV7-9 with TRBJ1-1; the D is unclear. Trimming took 5 bases from V and 0 from J, leaving 16 bases between them. Germline V gene sequence: CDR1 SEHNR, CDR2 FQNEAQ (reference sequence). This CDR3 region has 16 residues. In DNA form, the CDR3 reads TGTGCCAGCAGCCCAATGATGAAGATCATGAACACTGAAGCTTTCTTT. Its translation: CASSPMMKIMNTEAFF.

This clonotype turned up a few times. The chain employs TRBV27 and TRBJ2-1, with 8 bases that match TRBD2. V shed 3 bases, J shed 6 bases, and the junction held 7 bases outside the gene matches. This CDR3 is 15 amino acids long. Germline V gene lookup returns CDR1 MNHEY and CDR2 SMNVEV (reference sequence). The CDR3 region is CASSFVTSDLNEQFF. In DNA, the CDR3 is TGTGCCAGCAGTTTCGTGACTAGCGACCTCAATGAGCAGTTCTTC.

The chain recombines TRBV5-4 with TRBJ2-2; TRBD2 aligns across 13 bases. Trimming removed 0 bases from V and 4 bases from J; junction bases left unmatched: 6. CDR1 SGHNT and CDR2 YYREEE come from the germline V gene (reference sequence). This CDR3 region has 18 residues. The CDR3 nucleotides read TGTGCCAGCAGCTTGGGGACTAGCGGGAGCAGAAGCACCGGGGAGCTGTTTTTT. It codes for CASSLGTSGSRSTGELFF.

This clonotype has ten or more counts. V and J are TRBV15 and TRBJ2-7; 8 bases are a match to TRBD1. After removal of 2 bases from V and 3 bases from J, the junction contained 3 bases not matched to a gene. CDR1 is LNHNV, CDR2 YYDKDF, per germline (reference sequence). CDR3 length equals 14 residues. The CDR3 nucleotides read TGTGCCACCAGCAGATACGGACAGGGCTACGAGCAGTACTTC. As protein: CATSRYGQGYEQYF.

This clonotype came up a few times. V is TRBV10-3 and J is TRBJ2-7; 11 nucleotides match TRBD2. The CDR3 totals 15 residues. The V gene end was trimmed by 2 bases and the J gene end by 4 bases; junction bases not matched to a gene: 4. CDR1 ENHRY and CDR2 SYGVKD come from the germline V gene. CDR3 sequence reads: CAISETSGSLYEQYF. In nucleotides, the CDR3 is TGTGCCATCAGTGAGACTAGCGGGAGTCTGTACGAGCAGTACTTC.

Notes on this clonotype: A far larger clone lies a single base away; this is likely a read error. V gene TRBV11-2 combines with J gene TRBJ2-1; 7 bases are a match to TRBD2. V shed 2 bases, J shed 6 bases, and the junction held 10 bases outside the gene matches. The CDR3 runs to 16 residues. Germline CDR1 reads SGHAT; CDR2 reads FQNNGV. CDR3 in DNA: TGTGCCAGCAGCTTAAGGATTGGACTAGTCGCCAATGAGCAGTTCTTC. Protein: CASSLRIGLVANEQFF. Based on the CDR3 plus reference TRBV11-2 and TRBJ2-1, the full variable domain is EAGVAQSPRYKIIEKRQSVAFWCNPISGHATLYWYQQILGQGPKLLIQFQNNGVVDDSQLPKDRFSAERLKGVDSTLKIQPAKLEDSAVYLCASSLRIGLVANEQFFGPGTRLTVL.

The V call is TRBV6-1, the J call TRBJ1-2; a possible D gene is TRBD1 (5 bases). There are 12 residues in the CDR3. V shed 6 bases and J shed 8 bases, with 13 bases lying between them. In germline, CDR1 is MNHNS, CDR2 SASEGT. The CDR3 bases are TGTGCCAGCAGGTCTCAGGGTTCGGGCTACACCTTC. Translated: CASRSQGSGYTF.

This clonotype was picked up a small number of times. V gene TRBV20-1 combines with J gene TRBJ2-7, with D possibly called TRBD1 or TRBD2 (6 bases each). Germline values: CDR1 DFQATT, CDR2 SNEGSKA (reference sequence). V lost 2 bases, J lost 5 bases, and 22 bases lay in between. The CDR3 is 16 amino acids. The CDR3 sequence is CSARTRGRLRGNEQYF. The CDR3 DNA is TGCAGTGCTAGAACCCGGGGGAGGCTCAGGGGTAACGAGCAGTACTTC.

At least ten counts were recorded for this clonotype. The rearrangement joins TRBV3-1 to TRBJ2-5, with 12 bases identical to TRBD2. This CDR3 comprises 17 residues. Germline V lookup: CDR1 LGHDT, CDR2 YNNKEL (reference sequence). J was trimmed by 5 bases and V by 4 bases; bases with no gene match: 11. The CDR3 is CASSLGLAGTWFETQYF. In DNA form, the CDR3 reads TGTGCCAGCAGCCTCGGACTAGCGGGAACTTGGTTTGAGACCCAGTACTTC.

This chain uses TRBV7-9 with TRBJ2-7; 9 nucleotides line up with TRBD2. The ends lost 10 bases at V and 3 bases at J; junction bases unmatched: 7. Germline V lookup: CDR1 SEHNR, CDR2 FQNEAQ (reference sequence). The CDR3 has 13 residues. The CDR3 DNA is TGTGCCACCTCCTTTAGCGGGGGCTACGAGCAGTACTTC. Translated: CATSFSGGYEQYF.

In its sample, this clonotype was seen many times. CDR3 nucleotides: TGTGCCAGCAGCCAAGAATCGAATACAGGACTAAACATTCAGTACTTC. It encodes CASSQESNTGLNIQYF. The chain combines TRBV3-1 with TRBJ2-4, with D possibly called TRBD1 or TRBD2 (5 bases each). The CDR3 loop spans 16 amino acids. Germline CDR1 is LGHDT and CDR2 is YNNKEL (reference sequence). Trimming stripped 0 bases from V and 6 bases from J, with 15 bases between.